The 22 T cell receptor beta chains presented below share a single source sample, sequenced in a study of T cell responses to AZD1222 COVID-19 vaccine. TCRdb keeps only in-frame clones here, not all; method: immunoSEQ multiplex PCR. The repertoire holds around 140,000 clones, around 90% seen once, with roughly 5.2% in the top ten. The sequences come from peripheral blood, collected 28 days after the second dose of the MenACWY control vaccine. Receptors originate from an adult who received the MenACWY meningococcal vaccine as a control.

The DNA for the CDR3 is TGTGCCAGCAGGAAACTGGGATACACCGAGCAGTTCTTC. Translation: CASRKLGYTEQFF. The rearrangement uses TRBV6-5 and TRBJ2-1; D call uncertain. The V end was cut by 6 bases, the J end by 10 bases, with 16 bases between. The germline CDR1 and CDR2 sequences are MNHEY and SVGAGI. The CDR3 has 13 residues.

The chain employs TRBV6-5 and TRBJ1-2; D is unclear. Germline V gives CDR1 MNHEY, CDR2 SVGAGI. The CDR3 has 12 amino acids. V lost 7 bases and J 4 bases, leaving 10 bases between the germline ends. In DNA, the CDR3 is TGTGCCAGCACCCTGGACGGCTATGGCTACACCTTC. Protein: CASTLDGYGYTF.

The chain links TRBV5-1 to TRBJ2-3; D remains ambiguous. The germline gives CDR1 SGHRS, CDR2 YFSETQ. V shed 3 bases and J shed 2 bases, with 10 bases lying between them. CDR3 size: 14 residues. CDR3 sequence: CASSSVQPTDTQYF. The DNA of the CDR3 is TGCGCCAGCAGCTCCGTTCAGCCCACAGATACGCAGTATTTT.

This rearrangement joins TRBV7-3 to TRBJ1-1, with D tentatively TRBD1 (5 bases). Germline lookup yields CDR1 SGHTA and CDR2 FQGTGA. V lost 6 bases and J lost 1, with 9 bases in between. This CDR3 has 13 residues. CDR3 sequence reads: CASSFQGNTEAFF. For the CDR3, the DNA is TGTGCCAGCAGTTTCCAGGGGAACACTGAAGCTTTCTTT.

J is TRBJ2-7 and V is TRBV30; a possible D gene is TRBD2 (7 bases). The V gene lost 0 bases and the J gene lost 2 bases, with 14 bases spanning the gap. The CDR3 contains 15 residues. The germline V gene has CDR1 GTSNPN and CDR2 SVGIG (reference sequence). CDR3 DNA: TGTGCCTGGAGTGTCCAGACCGGGGGGCCCTACGAGCAGTACTTC. The encoded protein is CAWSVQTGGPYEQYF.

The chain recombines TRBV6-1 with TRBJ1-1; unclear D gene. The CDR3 has 13 residues. Looked up from germline, CDR1 is MNHNS and CDR2 is SASEGT. V was pared by 4 bases and J by 1 base, with 7 bases between. Here the CDR3 reads CASSVARNTEAFF. As DNA, the CDR3 is TGTGCCAGCAGTGTAGCCAGGAACACTGAAGCTTTCTTT.

This chain connects TRBV9 to TRBJ2-3; 16 positions agree with TRBD2. The CDR3 has 18 amino acids. Germline CDR1 is SGDLS and CDR2 is YYNGEE. J lost 3 bases, V lost 4 bases, and 8 bases had no gene match. CDR3 DNA: TGTGCCAGCAGCCGCACTCCGGGACTAGCGGGGGGGACAGATACGCAGTATTTT. Amino acid sequence: CASSRTPGLAGGTDTQYF. Variable domain in full (rest from reference TRBV9 and TRBJ2-3): DSGVTQTPKHLITATGQRVTLRCSPRSGDLSVYWYQQSLDQGLQFLIQYYNGEERAKGNILERFSAQQFPDLHSELNLSSLELGDSALYFCASSRTPGLAGGTDTQYFGPGTRLTVL.

The rearrangement joins TRBV5-5 to TRBJ2-2, with D uncertain. Looked up from germline, CDR1 is SGHKS and CDR2 is YYEKEE (reference sequence). The CDR3 is made up of 16 amino acids. V lost 0 bases and J 0 bases, leaving 9 bases between the germline ends. DNA for the CDR3: TGTGCCAGCAGCTTGGCCGTGCGGCCGAACACCGGGGAGCTGTTTTTT. It specifies CASSLAVRPNTGELFF.

This clone appeared a single time. V and J are TRBV2 and TRBJ2-3; D ambiguous. V was trimmed by 4 bases and J by 5 bases, leaving 7 bases between them. The CDR3 has 12 residues. Germline values: CDR1 SNHLY, CDR2 FYNNEI. This CDR3 reads CASSVSVDTQYF. The CDR3 nucleotides read TGTGCCAGCAGTGTTTCTGTAGATACGCAGTATTTT.

V is TRBV30 and J is TRBJ1-5; 10 bases fit TRBD1. This CDR3 is 16 amino acids long. Germline V gene lookup returns CDR1 GTSNPN and CDR2 SVGIG (reference sequence). J lost 7 bases, V lost 0 bases, and 9 bases had no gene match. CDR3 bases: TGTGCCTGGAGTGTACCTGCGACAGGGGGCGGACAGCCCCAGCATTTT. Translated: CAWSVPATGGGQPQHF.

The count of this clone is one. V gene TRBV7-2 combines with J gene TRBJ2-1; 10 nucleotides align to TRBD2. The V gene's germline CDR1 is SGHTA and CDR2 FQGNSA. The V gene end was trimmed by 5 bases and the J gene end by 7 bases; junction bases not matched to a gene: 8. The CDR3 runs to 15 residues. CDR3 residues: CASSIRPSGSNEQFF. Written as DNA, the CDR3 is TGTGCCAGCAGCATTCGCCCTAGCGGGAGTAATGAGCAGTTCTTC.

The genes are TRBV27 and TRBJ1-6; D gene unclear. The germline V and J ends were trimmed by 3 bases and 10 bases, with 13 bases remaining between them. Germline assignment: CDR1 MNHEY and CDR2 SMNVEV (reference sequence). This CDR3 comprises 14 residues. The CDR3 region has the DNA TGTGCCAGCAGTTTCGCCGGGCCGCGGTCACCCCTCCACTTT. Translated, it gives CASSFAGPRSPLHF.

CDR3 in amino acids: CSASALDREQFF. The DNA of the CDR3 is TGCAGTGCTAGTGCACTAGATCGTGAGCAGTTCTTC. The chain uses TRBV20-1 and TRBJ2-1; D is possibly TRBD2 (5 bases). With 3 bases removed from V and 9 bases from J, the gap between germline ends came to 12 bases. CDR3 length equals 12 residues. Germline CDR1 reads DFQATT; CDR2 reads SNEGSKA (reference sequence).

This clone was recorded only once. This chain links TRBV11-3 with TRBJ2-1, with 9 bases aligning to TRBD1. There are 14 residues in the CDR3. Trimming took 3 bases from V and 4 from J; bases not matched to a gene: 1. Germline loops: CDR1 SGHNT, CDR2 YENEEA. The CDR3 sequence is CASSLGQGYNEQFF. CDR3 nucleotide sequence: TGTGCCAGCAGCTTGGGACAGGGATACAATGAGCAGTTCTTC.

V gene TRBV5-5 combines with J gene TRBJ1-4; 9 bases align to TRBD1. Germline V gives CDR1 SGHKS, CDR2 YYEKEE (reference sequence). V lost 2 bases, J lost 6 bases, and 5 bases stayed unmatched. This CDR3 has 15 amino acids. CDR3 sequence: CASSFLDRGDEKLFF. CDR3 nucleotide sequence: TGTGCCAGCAGCTTTCTAGACAGGGGGGATGAAAAACTGTTTTTT.

V gene TRBV10-3 combines with J gene TRBJ1-2; D not resolved. This CDR3 contains 14 residues. The V gene's germline CDR1 is ENHRY and CDR2 SYGVKD. V lost 0 bases to trimming and J lost 2 bases, with 7 bases between them. CDR3 coding DNA: TGTGCCATCAGTGAGTCAGGACCGAACTATGGCTACACCTTC. This gives the protein CAISESGPNYGYTF.

This chain links TRBV7-3 with TRBJ1-1; the D is unclear. The CDR3 sequence is 13 residues long. The germline V and J ends were trimmed by 5 bases and 8 bases, with 15 bases remaining between them. Germline assignment: CDR1 SGHTA and CDR2 FQGTGA. The CDR3, as DNA: TGTGCCAGCAGCCCCCCCGGGCGCACGGAAGCTTTCTTT. Translating gives CASSPPGRTEAFF.

In DNA, the CDR3 is TGTGCCAGCAGCCAAGATCTGGTGGGGCAGGGGACCCATGAAAAACTGTTTTTT. Its protein product is CASSQDLVGQGTHEKLFF. The chain is built from TRBV4-2 and TRBJ1-4, with D possibly being TRBD1 (6 bases). V was pared by 0 bases and J by 6 bases, with 20 bases between. The CDR3 is 18 amino acids. Germline assignment: CDR1 LGHNA and CDR2 YNFKEQ.

The chain uses TRBV30 and TRBJ1-2, with D unclear. Trimming stripped 8 bases from V and 4 bases from J, with 11 bases between. This CDR3 contains 11 residues. CDR1 and CDR2 from the germline V gene are GTSNPN and SVGIG (reference sequence). CDR3 sequence reads: CAQGRIYGYTF. The CDR3 DNA reads as TGTGCCCAAGGACGGATCTATGGCTACACCTTC.

The chain combines TRBV5-1 with TRBJ2-6; D not certain. The CDR3 length is 12 residues. The ends were cut back, 0 bases at V and 6 bases at J, with 1 base in the middle. The germline V gene encodes CDR1 SGHRS and CDR2 YFSETQ. The CDR3 here is CASSLEANVLTF. CDR3 in DNA: TGCGCCAGCAGCTTGGAGGCCAACGTCCTGACTTTC.

This clone was counted a single time. The rearrangement joins TRBV6-5 to TRBJ2-3; 11 positions agree with TRBD2. The CDR3 covers 16 residues. J lost 1 base, V lost 1 base, and 1 base had no gene match. Germline loops: CDR1 MNHEY, CDR2 SVGAGI. The CDR3 DNA reads as TGTGCCAGCAGTTACTTGACTAGCGGGGGCACAGATACGCAGTATTTT. Protein sequence: CASSYLTSGGTDTQYF.

The rearrangement joins TRBV7-9 to TRBJ1-4; D gene unclear. The V end lost 3 bases, the J end lost 8 bases, and 10 bases lay between the germline ends. The CDR3 length is 13 residues. CDR1 and CDR2 from the germline V gene are SEHNR and FQNEAQ (reference sequence). In DNA form, the CDR3 reads TGTGCCAGCAGCTTGCCAAACGGAGAAAAACTGTTTTTT. Translated, it gives CASSLPNGEKLFF.